This T cell receptor (beta chain) was documented in a study of vaccination and CD4 T cells after COVID-19. Stated treatment: roughly ten-day PBMC culture with coronavirus spike peptide pools or control peptides (ViraFEST assay). Sequencing of cultured CD4+ T cell DNA used the Oncomine TCR Beta short-read assay. TCRdb analysed the PCR reads with MiXCR anew, one entry per CDR3 protein. Among some 15,000 distinct CDR3 sequences listed, more than 35% were seen once. By sample fraction, this clonotype is medium-sized. The antigen is not known. The CDR3 runs 13 residues. Trimming left V 3 bases short and J 8 bases short, with 16 bases between. CDR1 is DFQATT and CDR2 is SNEGSKA in the germline V gene (reference sequence).

V is TRBV20-1 and J is TRBJ1-2, with a possible D match to TRBD1 (5 bases). This TCR derives from a human donor who had recovered from COVID-19. The source was CD4+ T cells from blood, cultured in vitro, collected before SARS-CoV-2 vaccination. CDR3 nucleotide sequence: TGCAGTGCTAGCCCCGGGGGAGGGCAGGGCTACACCTTC. Encoded protein: CSASPGGGQGYTF.